The clone carrying this T cell receptor (beta chain) occurred once. This entry is derived from a study of cytomegalovirus exposure and HLA in healthy donors. Germline V gives CDR1 MNHEY, CDR2 SVGAGI. The CDR3 runs to 15 residues. V was clipped by 6 bases and J by 7 bases, with 21 bases between them. The PCR ran on 60 Vbeta and 13 Jbeta primers. Sequencing was performed with immunoSEQ multiplex PCR; in TCRdb, only in-frame clones are kept and a portion is missing. The repertoire holds approximately 200,000 clones, with roughly four fifths as singletons. Sequencing was performed on PBMCs. The sequence came from a woman between 25 and 40 years old in good health and CMV-seropositive. The V call is TRBV6-5, the J call TRBJ1-2, with TRBD1 as a possible D gene (5 bases). CDR3 protein: CASSLTGGVTPGYTF. In DNA form, the CDR3 reads TGTGCCAGCAGCCTAACAGGCGGTGTGACACCTGGCTACACCTTC.